Below, one T cell receptor (beta chain) is given with its context. What it recognizes is unknown. Trimming took off 6 bases at V and 3 bases at J, with 15 bases between the two ends. CDR3 size: 14 residues. Germline assignment: CDR1 MDHEN and CDR2 SYDVKM. The sample comes from a study of identical twins. Unique molecular identifiers were present on the cDNA, which also gained a universal primer site by template switching. TCRdb re-called the 5' RACE reads through MiXCR, storing one row per CDR3 protein. The sample consists of 460,000 or so distinct CDR3 sequences, around 14% of them appearing once. Notes on the study in general: Fewer insertions characterized abundant cord blood beta clonotypes, whereas memory repertoires showed none. Out-of-frame sharing of TCR alpha in monozygotic twins was underestimated by models.

Healthy Caucasians alone served as donors. The same data also contributed to another study, on yellow fever vaccine responses in identical twins.

V gene TRBV28 combines with J gene TRBJ2-7, with D unresolved. The TCR originated in a woman aged 18-30 years in good health. Specimen: CD4+ T cells sorted from blood. CDR3 coding DNA: TGTGCCAGCAGCCCCGCTACGGGTGGCTACGAGCAGTACTTC. This encodes CASSPATGGYEQYF.